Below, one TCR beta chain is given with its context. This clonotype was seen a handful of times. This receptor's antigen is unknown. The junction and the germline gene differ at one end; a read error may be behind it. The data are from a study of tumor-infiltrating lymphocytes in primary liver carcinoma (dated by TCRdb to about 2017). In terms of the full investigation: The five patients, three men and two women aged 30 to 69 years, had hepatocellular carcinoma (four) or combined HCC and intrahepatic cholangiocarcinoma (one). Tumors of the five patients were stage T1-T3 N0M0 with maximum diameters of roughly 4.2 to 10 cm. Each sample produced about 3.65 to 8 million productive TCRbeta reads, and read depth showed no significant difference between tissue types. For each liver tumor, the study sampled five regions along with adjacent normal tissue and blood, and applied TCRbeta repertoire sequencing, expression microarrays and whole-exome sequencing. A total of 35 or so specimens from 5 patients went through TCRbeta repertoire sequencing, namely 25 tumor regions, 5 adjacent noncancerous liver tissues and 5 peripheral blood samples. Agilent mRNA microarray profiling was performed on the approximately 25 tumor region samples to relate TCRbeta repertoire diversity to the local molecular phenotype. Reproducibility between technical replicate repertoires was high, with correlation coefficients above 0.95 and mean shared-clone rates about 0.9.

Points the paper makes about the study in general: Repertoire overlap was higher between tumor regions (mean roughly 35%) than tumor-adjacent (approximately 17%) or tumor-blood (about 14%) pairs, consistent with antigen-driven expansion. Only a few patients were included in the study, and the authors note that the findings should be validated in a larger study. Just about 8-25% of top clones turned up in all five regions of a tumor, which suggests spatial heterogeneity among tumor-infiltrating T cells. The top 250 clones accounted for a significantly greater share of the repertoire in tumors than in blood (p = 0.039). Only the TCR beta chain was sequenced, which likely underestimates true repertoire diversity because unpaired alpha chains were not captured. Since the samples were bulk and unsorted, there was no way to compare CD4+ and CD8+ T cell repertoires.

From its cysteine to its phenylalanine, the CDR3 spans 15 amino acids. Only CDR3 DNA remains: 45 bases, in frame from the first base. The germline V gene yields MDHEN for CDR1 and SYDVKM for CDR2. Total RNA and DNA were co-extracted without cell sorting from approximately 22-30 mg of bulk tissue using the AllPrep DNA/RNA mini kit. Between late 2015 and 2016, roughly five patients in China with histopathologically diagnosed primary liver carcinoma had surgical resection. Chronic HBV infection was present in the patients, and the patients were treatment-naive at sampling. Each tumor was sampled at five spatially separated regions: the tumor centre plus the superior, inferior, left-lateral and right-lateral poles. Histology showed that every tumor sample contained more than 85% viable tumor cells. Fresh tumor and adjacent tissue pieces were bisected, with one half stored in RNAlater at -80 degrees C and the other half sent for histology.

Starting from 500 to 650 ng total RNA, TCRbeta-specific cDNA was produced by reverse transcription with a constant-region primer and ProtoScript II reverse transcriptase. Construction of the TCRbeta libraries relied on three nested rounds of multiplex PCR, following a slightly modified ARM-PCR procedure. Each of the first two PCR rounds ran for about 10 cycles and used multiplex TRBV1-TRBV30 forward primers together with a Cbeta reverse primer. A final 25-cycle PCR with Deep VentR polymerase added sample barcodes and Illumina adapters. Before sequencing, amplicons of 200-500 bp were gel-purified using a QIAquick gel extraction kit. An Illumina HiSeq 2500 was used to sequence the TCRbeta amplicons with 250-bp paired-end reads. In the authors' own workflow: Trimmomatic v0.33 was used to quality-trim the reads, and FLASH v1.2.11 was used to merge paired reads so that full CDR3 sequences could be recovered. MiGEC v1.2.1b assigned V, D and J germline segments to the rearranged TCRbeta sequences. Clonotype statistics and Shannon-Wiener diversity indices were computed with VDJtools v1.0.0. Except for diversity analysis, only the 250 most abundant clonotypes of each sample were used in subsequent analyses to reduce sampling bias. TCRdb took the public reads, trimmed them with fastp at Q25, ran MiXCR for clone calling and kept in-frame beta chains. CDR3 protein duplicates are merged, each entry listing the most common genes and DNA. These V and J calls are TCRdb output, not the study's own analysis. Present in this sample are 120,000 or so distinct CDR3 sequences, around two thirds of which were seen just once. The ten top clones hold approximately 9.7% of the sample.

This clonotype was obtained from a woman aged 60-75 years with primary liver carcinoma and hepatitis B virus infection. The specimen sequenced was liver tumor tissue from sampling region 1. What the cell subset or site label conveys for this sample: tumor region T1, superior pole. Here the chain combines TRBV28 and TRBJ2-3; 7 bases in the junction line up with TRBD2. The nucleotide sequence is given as TGTGCCAGCAGTTCCCAGAGGACTAGTCGACTGCGGGTGGATTTT. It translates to CASSSQRTSRLRVDF.